Listed here is a single T cell receptor beta chain. Its specificity is unknown. These data are taken from a study of CD8+ T cells in alopecia areata. It was cDNA, reverse transcribed from extracted RNA, that served as the sequencing template. Measured with immunoSEQ multiplex PCR; TCRdb has only the in-frame clones, and not every one. The sample carries 100,000 to 150,000 clones, roughly 50% recorded once. Germline assignment: CDR1 SQVTM and CDR2 ANQGSEA. Trimming pared 1 base from V and 0 bases from J, leaving 7 bases between. This CDR3 contains 15 residues. General observations from the study: Numerous clones, expanded in lesions, remained in scalp and blood during tofacitinib.

The treatment denotes: oral pan-JAK inhibitor, 5-10 mg twice daily. The sample here was CD8+ T cells sorted from blood, taken at week 4, from a patient treated with tofacitinib. The chain has TRBV29-1 and TRBJ2-6; D is unclear. This receptor was identified in a human donor with alopecia areata. This CDR3 is CSVEVPGSGANVLTF. CDR3 bases: TGCAGCGTTGAAGTTCCAGGCTCTGGGGCCAACGTCCTGACTTTC.